The next 27 T cell receptor beta chains were all read from a single sample in a study of blood T cell repertoires in COVID-19. Clones were read by immunoSEQ multiplex PCR, and TCRdb kept only the in-frame ones, dropping some. The repertoire holds some 260,000 clones, with about 93% as singletons. Input material: PBMCs or T cells enriched from blood (not recorded which). The receptors stem from a woman aged 18 to 35 who had recovered from COVID-19.

The V gene is TRBV24-1, the J gene TRBJ2-1; 8 bases align to TRBD2. Germline CDR1 and CDR2: KGHDR and SFDVKD. CDR3 length: 14 residues. V lost 2 bases and J lost 8; bases outside the gene matches: 4. The CDR3 region is CATSDSVSGDEQFF. CDR3 nucleotides: TGTGCCACCAGTGATTCGGTTAGCGGGGATGAGCAGTTCTTC.

This clone was picked up one time. The chain links TRBV2 to TRBJ2-3; D may be TRBD1 (5 bases). Germline V gene sequence: CDR1 SNHLY, CDR2 FYNNEI. V was shortened by 4 bases and J by 5 bases, with 13 bases between the two germline ends. This CDR3 spans 14 amino acids. The CDR3 nucleotides read TGTGCCAGCAGTGTTGGGCAGGGTGTAGATACGCAGTATTTT. Its protein is CASSVGQGVDTQYF.

The V gene is TRBV4-3, the J gene TRBJ2-5; no definite D call. Germline CDR1 LGHNA, CDR2 YSLEER. V gave up 0 bases and J gave up 5 bases, with 13 bases separating them. The CDR3 has 15 amino acids. The CDR3 loop reads CASSQDSSGSETQYF. In nucleotides, the CDR3 is TGCGCCAGCAGCCAAGACTCGTCCGGGTCGGAGACCCAGTACTTC.

The chain links TRBV4-2 to TRBJ2-4; TRBD2 matches at 11 bases. This CDR3 is built from 17 residues. Germline V gene lookup returns CDR1 LGHNA and CDR2 YNFKEQ. Unmatched junction bases numbered 8, after V lost 3 bases and J lost 4 bases. CDR3 residues: CASSHWVASGGKNIQYF. In DNA form, the CDR3 reads TGTGCCAGCAGCCATTGGGTGGCTAGCGGGGGGAAAAACATTCAGTACTTC.

The rearrangement links TRBV25-1 to TRBJ1-1, with D tentatively TRBD1 (6 bases). V gave up 6 bases and J gave up 3 bases, with 14 bases separating them. This CDR3 is built from 14 residues. The V gene's germline CDR1 is MGHDK and CDR2 SYGVNS. As DNA, the CDR3 is TGTGCCAGCAGCCCTACAGGGTTGTACACTGAAGCTTTCTTT. This sequence encodes CASSPTGLYTEAFF.

This clone has only one observation. The genes are TRBV19 and TRBJ1-5; 7 bases are shared with TRBD1. The CDR3 runs to 15 residues. The germline V gene encodes CDR1 LNHDA and CDR2 SQIVND (reference sequence). The V segment lost 11 bases and the J segment 4 bases; nucleotides outside the gene matches: 14. CDR3 amino acids: CASHFDRVGNQPQHF. The DNA for the CDR3 is TGTGCCTCCCATTTCGACAGGGTCGGAAATCAGCCCCAGCATTTT.

The V call is TRBV18, the J call TRBJ1-5; no clear D gene. The germline V gene encodes CDR1 KGHSH and CDR2 LQKENI. Trimming left V 3 bases short and J 5 bases short, with 11 bases between. This CDR3 is built from 14 residues. CDR3 protein: CASSPGPGDQPQHF. CDR3 nucleotide sequence: TGTGCCAGCTCACCCGGACCCGGGGATCAGCCCCAGCATTTT.

The chain recombines TRBV4-3 with TRBJ2-2; a possible D gene is TRBD1 (5 bases). The CDR3 contains 14 residues. Trimming took off 4 bases at V and 2 bases at J, with 8 bases between the two ends. The germline V gene encodes CDR1 LGHNA and CDR2 YSLEER. The CDR3 protein is CASSLTANTGELFF. The CDR3 coding sequence is TGCGCCAGCAGCCTGACAGCTAACACCGGGGAGCTGTTTTTT.

In DNA form, the CDR3 reads TGCAGTGCTAGTGAGGGACTGATCTATGGCTACACCTTC. Translation: CSASEGLIYGYTF. The chain uses TRBV20-1 and TRBJ1-2; D perhaps matches TRBD1 (5 bases). The CDR3 has 13 residues. CDR1 and CDR2 from the germline V gene are DFQATT and SNEGSKA (reference sequence). V shed 3 bases and J shed 4 bases, with 12 bases lying between them.

The chain joins TRBV14 to TRBJ1-6, with D perhaps TRBD1 (5 bases). V was trimmed by 4 bases and J by 6 bases, leaving 7 bases between them. There are 13 residues in the CDR3. The germline V gene encodes CDR1 SGHDN and CDR2 FVKESK. CDR3 nucleotide sequence: TGTGCCAGCAGCCGGGGCCCTAATTCACCCCTCCACTTT. Residues: CASSRGPNSPLHF.

The rearrangement links TRBV4-2 to TRBJ1-2; D is unclear. The V gene's germline CDR1 is LGHNA and CDR2 YNFKEQ. The CDR3 length is 18 residues. Trimming shortened V by 2 bases and J by 5 bases, and 24 bases separated the two germline ends. The CDR3 coding sequence is TGTGCCAGCAGCCAATCGACATCGGGAGCTTTGGGAGGGTATGGCTACACCTTC. Its protein is CASSQSTSGALGGYGYTF.

The gene calls are TRBV28 and TRBJ2-7; tentative D call: TRBD1 (6 bases). Germline CDR1 MDHEN, CDR2 SYDVKM. Trimming stripped 5 bases from V and 2 bases from J, with 16 bases between. The CDR3 contains 15 residues. The CDR3 DNA reads TGTGCCAGCAGTGCGGTCCGGGACACCGCCTACGAGCAGTACTTC. This codes for CASSAVRDTAYEQYF.

The gene calls are TRBV24-1 and TRBJ2-1; 12 bases are shared with TRBD2. The trim removed 0 bases at V and 8 bases at J, leaving 7 bases unmatched. Germline V gene sequence: CDR1 KGHDR, CDR2 SFDVKD. There are 17 residues in the CDR3. CDR3 nucleotides: TGTGCCACCAGTGATTTGACGACTAGCGGGAGTTCAGATGAGCAGTTCTTC. Its translation: CATSDLTTSGSSDEQFF.

The chain joins TRBV5-6 to TRBJ2-7; D is unclear. CDR1 is SGHDT and CDR2 is YYEEEE in the germline V gene. V was clipped by 3 bases and J by 3 bases, with 13 bases between them. The CDR3 totals 14 residues. The CDR3 loop is CASSSLTESYEQYF. CDR3 DNA sequence: TGTGCCAGCAGCTCACTGACTGAAAGCTACGAGCAGTACTTC.

This rearrangement joins TRBV7-3 to TRBJ2-7, with D maybe TRBD1 (6 bases). Germline V gives CDR1 SGHTA, CDR2 FQGTGA. The germline V and J ends were trimmed by 8 bases and 0 bases, with 14 bases remaining between them. This CDR3 has 14 residues. In DNA, the CDR3 is TGTGCCAGCGCCCCCAACAGGGACTCCTACGAGCAGTACTTC. This encodes CASAPNRDSYEQYF.

The CDR3 spells CASSPDRAYGYTF. In DNA form, the CDR3 reads TGTGCCAGCAGCCCGGACAGGGCCTATGGCTACACCTTC. V and J are TRBV7-9 and TRBJ1-2, with 8 bases identical to TRBD1. The CDR3 sequence is 13 residues long. The trim removed 5 bases at V and 4 bases at J, leaving 3 bases unmatched. Per the germline V gene, CDR1 is SEHNR and CDR2 is FQNEAQ (reference sequence).

The rearrangement joins TRBV5-4 to TRBJ1-2, with 7 bases fitting TRBD1. The V segment lost 4 bases and the J segment 2 bases; nucleotides outside the gene matches: 2. Germline CDR1 is SGHNT and CDR2 is YYREEE (reference sequence). The CDR3 is made up of 13 amino acids. The CDR3 DNA sequence: TGTGCCAGCAGCGTGGACAGGAACTATGGCTACACCTTC. Translation: CASSVDRNYGYTF.

The chain links TRBV5-4 to TRBJ2-5; 15 bases fit TRBD2. Germline CDR1 is SGHNT and CDR2 is YYREEE (reference sequence). The CDR3 runs to 15 residues. The junction had 1 base not matched to a gene; V was cut back by 2 bases and J by 5 bases. CDR3 DNA sequence: TGTGCCAGCAGCTTAGGACTAGCGGGGGGGGAGACCCAGTACTTC. As protein: CASSLGLAGGETQYF.

This chain uses TRBV25-1 with TRBJ1-4; TRBD1 matches at 9 bases. CDR1 MGHDK and CDR2 SYGVNS come from the germline V gene. V shed 9 bases and J 11 bases; nucleotides not matched to a gene: 7. The CDR3 sequence is 12 residues long. CDR3 bases: TGTGCCAGTCGGGACAGGGTGGAGAAACTGTTTTTT. This sequence encodes CASRDRVEKLFF.

This chain uses TRBV7-2 with TRBJ1-5; unclear D gene. V lost 0 bases, J lost 0 bases, and 15 bases lay in between. Per germline, CDR1 SGHTA and CDR2 FQGNSA. This CDR3 is 18 amino acids long. Here the CDR3 DNA reads TGTGCCAGCAGCTTAGCTACCACCCAGGCTTATAGCAATCAGCCCCAGCATTTT. This translates into CASSLATTQAYSNQPQHF.

This chain joins TRBV18 and TRBJ1-1; D may be TRBD1 (5 bases). This CDR3 spans 15 amino acids. From germline, CDR1 is KGHSH and CDR2 LQKENI. V was cut by 4 bases and J by 0 bases, with 12 bases left in between. In DNA form, the CDR3 reads TGTGCCAGCTCACGCAGGGAGGGAATGAACACTGAAGCTTTCTTT. Translated: CASSRREGMNTEAFF.

This CDR3 reads CASTSSGRYINEQFF. The CDR3 region has the DNA TGTGCCAGCACCTCAAGCGGGAGATACATCAATGAGCAGTTCTTC. This chain uses TRBV7-8 with TRBJ2-1; 8 bases fit TRBD2. The V gene end was trimmed by 7 bases and the J gene end by 6 bases; junction bases not matched to a gene: 11. Germline V gives CDR1 SGHVS, CDR2 FQNEAQ. This CDR3 comprises 15 residues. Using reference TRBV7-8 and TRBJ2-1 for the parts outside the CDR3, the full variable domain is GAGVSQSPRYKVAKRGQDVALRCDPISGHVSLFWYQQALGQGPEFLTYFQNEAQLDKSGLPSDRFFAERPEGSVSTLKIQRTQQEDSAVYLCASTSSGRYINEQFFGPGTRLTVL.

The V and J genes are TRBV6-6 and TRBJ1-1, with D possibly being TRBD1 (5 bases). This CDR3 spans 18 amino acids. Trimming cost V 8 bases and J 0 bases, with 25 bases left between them. Germline lookup yields CDR1 MNHNY and CDR2 SVGAGI (reference sequence). DNA for the CDR3: TGTGCCAGCGGTCGAAGGGGACTTTCGACGATTTTGAACACTGAAGCTTTCTTT. It specifies CASGRRGLSTILNTEAFF.

V and J are TRBV18 and TRBJ1-1; a possible D gene is TRBD1 (5 bases). The germline V and J ends were trimmed by 3 bases and 1 base, with 12 bases remaining between them. The CDR3 length is 15 residues. CDR1 is KGHSH and CDR2 is LQKENI in the germline V gene. Here the CDR3 DNA reads TGTGCCAGCTCACCGACAGACGGAGAGAACACTGAAGCTTTCTTT. It specifies CASSPTDGENTEAFF. Based on the CDR3 plus reference TRBV18 and TRBJ1-1, the full variable domain is NAGVMQNPRHLVRRRGQEARLRCSPMKGHSHVYWYRQLPEEGLKFMVYLQKENIIDESGMPKERFSAEFPKEGPSILRIQQVVRGDSAAYFCASSPTDGENTEAFFGQGTRLTVV.

This chain links TRBV12-3 or TRBV12-4 with TRBJ1-3, with a possible D match to TRBD1 (5 bases). Trimming left V 11 bases short and J 0 bases short, with 11 bases between. There are 13 residues in the CDR3. The DNA for the CDR3 is TGTGCCCGGCGGGGGAACTCTGGAAACACCATATATTTT. Its translation is CARRGNSGNTIYF.

The chain carries TRBV11-2 and TRBJ2-7, with 8 bases identical to TRBD1. The ends lost 2 bases at V and 6 bases at J; junction bases unmatched: 9. The CDR3 is 15 amino acids. Per germline, CDR1 SGHAT and CDR2 FQNNGV. The DNA for the CDR3 is TGTGCCAGCAGCTTAAGTAGGACAGGGTCTTCCGAGCAGTACTTC. It translates to CASSLSRTGSSEQYF.

The rearrangement uses TRBV5-8 and TRBJ1-2; perhaps TRBD1 as D (6 bases). Trimming took off 0 bases at V and 4 bases at J, with 13 bases between the two ends. CDR1 is SGHTS, CDR2 YDEGEE, per germline. This CDR3 spans 15 amino acids. The CDR3 sequence is CASSLVGGLSYGYTF. CDR3 in DNA: TGTGCCAGCAGCTTGGTAGGGGGTTTGAGCTATGGCTACACCTTC.